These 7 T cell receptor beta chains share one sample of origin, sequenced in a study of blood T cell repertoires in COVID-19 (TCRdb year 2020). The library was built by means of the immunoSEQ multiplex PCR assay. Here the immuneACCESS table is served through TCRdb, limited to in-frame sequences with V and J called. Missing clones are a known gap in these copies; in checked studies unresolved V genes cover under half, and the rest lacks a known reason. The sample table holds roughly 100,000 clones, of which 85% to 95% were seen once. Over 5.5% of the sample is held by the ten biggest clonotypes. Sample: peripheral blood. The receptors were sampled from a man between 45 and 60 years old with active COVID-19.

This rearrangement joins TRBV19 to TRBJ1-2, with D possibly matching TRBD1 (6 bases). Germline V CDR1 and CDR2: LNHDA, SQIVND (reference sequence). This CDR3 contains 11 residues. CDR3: CATGFSYGYTF. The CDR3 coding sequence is TGTGCTACAGGGTTCAGCTATGGCTACACCTTC.

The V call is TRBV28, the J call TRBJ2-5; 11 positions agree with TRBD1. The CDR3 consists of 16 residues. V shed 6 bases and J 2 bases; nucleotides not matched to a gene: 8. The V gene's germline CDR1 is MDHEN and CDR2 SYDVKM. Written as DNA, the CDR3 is TGTGCCAGCAGGAACGTGGACAGGGGGCAACAAGAGACCCAGTACTTC. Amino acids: CASRNVDRGQQETQYF.

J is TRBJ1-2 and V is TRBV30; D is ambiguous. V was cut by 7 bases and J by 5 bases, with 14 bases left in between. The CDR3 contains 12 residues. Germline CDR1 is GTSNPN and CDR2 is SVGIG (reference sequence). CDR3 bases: TGTGCCTTTGGGTCCTCGGAGTATGGCTACACCTTC. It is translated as CAFGSSEYGYTF.

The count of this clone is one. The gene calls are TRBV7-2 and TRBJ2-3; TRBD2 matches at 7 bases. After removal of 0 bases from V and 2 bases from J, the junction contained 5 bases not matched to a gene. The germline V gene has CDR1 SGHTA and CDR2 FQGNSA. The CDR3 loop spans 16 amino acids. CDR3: CASSLAGGAHTDTQYF. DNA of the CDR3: TGTGCCAGCAGCTTAGCGGGAGGGGCCCACACAGATACGCAGTATTTT. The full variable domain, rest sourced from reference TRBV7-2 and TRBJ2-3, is GAGVSQSPSNKVTEKGKDVELRCDPISGHTALYWYRQSLGQGLEFLIYFQGNSAPDKSGLPSDRFSAERTGGSVSTLTIQRTQQEDSAVYLCASSLAGGAHTDTQYFGPGTRLTVL.

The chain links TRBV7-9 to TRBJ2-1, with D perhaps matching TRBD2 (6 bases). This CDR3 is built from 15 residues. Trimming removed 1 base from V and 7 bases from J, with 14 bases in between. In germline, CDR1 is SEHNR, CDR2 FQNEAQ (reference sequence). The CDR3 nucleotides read TGTGCCAGCAGCTTAGGTACGGGAGTAAGGAATGAGCAGTTCTTC. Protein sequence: CASSLGTGVRNEQFF. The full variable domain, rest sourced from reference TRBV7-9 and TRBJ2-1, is DTGVSQNPRHKITKRGQNVTFRCDPISEHNRLYWYRQTLGQGPEFLTYFQNEAQLEKSRLLSDRFSAERPKGSFSTLEIQRTEQGDSAMYLCASSLGTGVRNEQFFGPGTRLTVL.

The CDR3 nucleotides are TGTGCCAGCAGTTTTTACCCCCCGGGACTAGCGGGAGAGCAGTTCTTC. Translating gives CASSFYPPGLAGEQFF. The chain has TRBV27 and TRBJ2-1, with TRBD2 matching over 13 bases. This CDR3 spans 16 amino acids. V trimming: 3 bases; J trimming: 10 bases; junction bases outside the gene matches: 9. Germline V gene data show CDR1 as MNHEY and CDR2 as SMNVEV (reference sequence).

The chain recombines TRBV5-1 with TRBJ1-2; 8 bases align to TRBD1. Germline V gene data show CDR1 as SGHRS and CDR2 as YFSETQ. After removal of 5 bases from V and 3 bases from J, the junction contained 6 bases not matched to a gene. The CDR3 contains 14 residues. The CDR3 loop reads CASRAGGVDYGYTF. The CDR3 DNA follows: TGCGCCAGCAGGGCAGGGGGCGTGGACTATGGCTACACCTTC.